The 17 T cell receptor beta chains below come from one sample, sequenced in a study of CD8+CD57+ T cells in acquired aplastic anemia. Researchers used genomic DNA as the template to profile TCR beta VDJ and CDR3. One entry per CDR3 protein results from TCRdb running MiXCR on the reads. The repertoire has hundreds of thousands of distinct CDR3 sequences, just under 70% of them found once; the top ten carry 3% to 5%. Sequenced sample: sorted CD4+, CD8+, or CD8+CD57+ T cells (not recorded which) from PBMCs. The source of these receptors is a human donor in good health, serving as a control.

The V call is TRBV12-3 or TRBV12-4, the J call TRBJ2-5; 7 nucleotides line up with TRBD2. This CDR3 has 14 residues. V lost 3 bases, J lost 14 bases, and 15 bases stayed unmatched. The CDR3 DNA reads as TGTGCCAGCAGTTTCGGGGGGACGGAAGCGACCAATTACTTC. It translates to CASSFGGTEATNYF.

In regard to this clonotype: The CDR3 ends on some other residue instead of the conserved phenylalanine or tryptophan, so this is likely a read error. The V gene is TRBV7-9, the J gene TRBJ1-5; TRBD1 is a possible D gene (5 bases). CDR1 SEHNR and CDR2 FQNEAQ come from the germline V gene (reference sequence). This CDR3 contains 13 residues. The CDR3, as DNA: TGTGCCAGCAGCTGGGGCGGGGGTCAGTCCCAGCATTCT. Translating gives CASSWGGGQSQHS.

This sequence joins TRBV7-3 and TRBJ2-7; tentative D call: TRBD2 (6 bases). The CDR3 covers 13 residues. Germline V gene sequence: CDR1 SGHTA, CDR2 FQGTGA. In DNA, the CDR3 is TGTGCCAGCAGCCGGGGAGGACTCCTACAATGGGCAGTT. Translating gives CASSRGGLLQWAV.

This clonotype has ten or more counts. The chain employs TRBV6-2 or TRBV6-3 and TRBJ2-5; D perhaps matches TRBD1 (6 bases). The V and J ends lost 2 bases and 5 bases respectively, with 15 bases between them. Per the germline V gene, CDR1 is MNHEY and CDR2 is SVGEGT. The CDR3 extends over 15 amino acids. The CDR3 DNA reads TGTGCCAGCAGTTACCTGATAGGGGGACGGGAGACCCAGTACTTC. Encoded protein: CASSYLIGGRETQYF.

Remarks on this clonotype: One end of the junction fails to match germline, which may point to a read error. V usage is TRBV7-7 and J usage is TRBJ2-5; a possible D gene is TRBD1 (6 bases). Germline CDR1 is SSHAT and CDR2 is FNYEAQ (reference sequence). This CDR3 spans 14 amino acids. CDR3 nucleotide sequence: TGTGCTAGCAGCTTGCGCAGGGGAGAAGAGACCCAGTACTTC. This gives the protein CASSLRRGEETQYF.

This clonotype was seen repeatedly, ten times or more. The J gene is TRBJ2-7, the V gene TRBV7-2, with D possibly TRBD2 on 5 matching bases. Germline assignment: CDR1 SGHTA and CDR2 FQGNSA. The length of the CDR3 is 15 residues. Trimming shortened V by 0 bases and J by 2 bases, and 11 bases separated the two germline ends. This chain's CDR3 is CASSLAGDGAYEQYF. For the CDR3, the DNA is TGTGCCAGCAGCTTAGCGGGAGACGGAGCCTACGAGCAGTACTTC. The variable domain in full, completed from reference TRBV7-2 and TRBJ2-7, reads GAGVSQSPSNKVTEKGKDVELRCDPISGHTALYWYRQSLGQGLEFLIYFQGNSAPDKSGLPSDRFSAERTGGSVSTLTIQRTQQEDSAVYLCASSLAGDGAYEQYFGPGTRLTVT.

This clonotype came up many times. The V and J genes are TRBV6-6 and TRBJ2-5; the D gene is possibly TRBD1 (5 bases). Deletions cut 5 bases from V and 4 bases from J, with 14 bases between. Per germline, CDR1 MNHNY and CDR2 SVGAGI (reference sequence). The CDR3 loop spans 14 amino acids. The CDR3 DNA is TGTGCCAGCAGTGGGGCCGGCTCGTTAGAGACCCAGTACTTC. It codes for CASSGAGSLETQYF.

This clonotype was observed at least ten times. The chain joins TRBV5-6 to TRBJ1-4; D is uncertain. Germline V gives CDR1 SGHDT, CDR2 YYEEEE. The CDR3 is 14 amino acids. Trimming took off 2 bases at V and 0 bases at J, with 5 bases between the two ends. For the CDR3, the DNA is TGTGCCAGCAGCTTAGCGCCAACTAATGAAAAACTGTTTTTT. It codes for CASSLAPTNEKLFF.

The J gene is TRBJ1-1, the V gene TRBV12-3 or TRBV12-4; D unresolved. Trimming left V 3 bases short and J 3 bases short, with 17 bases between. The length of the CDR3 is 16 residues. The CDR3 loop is CASSFSTAGKYTEAFF. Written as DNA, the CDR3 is TGTGCCAGCAGTTTCTCCACGGCAGGCAAGTACACTGAAGCTTTCTTT.

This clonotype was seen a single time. CDR3 sequence reads: CASSFSRDRGSTPQHF. The DNA of the CDR3 is TGTGCCAGCAGCTTTAGTCGGGACAGGGGGAGTACGCCCCAGCATTTT. The rearrangement uses TRBV11-1 and TRBJ1-5, with 11 positions matching TRBD1. Germline V gene sequence: CDR1 SGHAT, CDR2 FQDESV (reference sequence). This CDR3 has 16 residues. V lost 3 bases and J lost 9; bases outside the gene matches: 10. The whole variable domain, remainder taken from reference TRBV11-1 and TRBJ1-5, is EAEVAQSPRYKITEKSQAVAFWCDPISGHATLYWYRQILGQGPELLVQFQDESVVDDSQLPKDRFSAERLKGVDSTLKIQPAELGDSAMYLCASSFSRDRGSTPQHFGDGTRLSIL.

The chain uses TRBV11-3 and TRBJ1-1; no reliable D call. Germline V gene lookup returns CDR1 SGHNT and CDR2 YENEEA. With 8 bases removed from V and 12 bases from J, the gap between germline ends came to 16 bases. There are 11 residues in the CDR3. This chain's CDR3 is CASCEGGGTFF. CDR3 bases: TGTGCCAGCTGCGAAGGAGGCGGCACTTTCTTT.

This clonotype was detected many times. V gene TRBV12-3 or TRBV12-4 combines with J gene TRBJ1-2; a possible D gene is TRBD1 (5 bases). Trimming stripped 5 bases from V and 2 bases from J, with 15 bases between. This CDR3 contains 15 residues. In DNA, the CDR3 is TGTGCCAGCAGTCCGATGGGGGAAGGGAACTATGGCTACACCTTC. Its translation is CASSPMGEGNYGYTF.

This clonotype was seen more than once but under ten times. CDR3 protein: CAGGGYRGGYTF. CDR3 nucleotides: TGTGCCGGGGGGGGGTACAGGGGCGGCTACACCTTC. The chain recombines TRBV6-6 with TRBJ1-2; 7 nucleotides line up with TRBD1. The CDR3 is made up of 12 amino acids. V trimming: 11 bases; J trimming: 8 bases; junction bases outside the gene matches: 11. CDR1 and CDR2 from the germline V gene are MNHNY and SVGAGI (reference sequence).

CDR3 DNA: TGTGCCAGCCGGGCGGGACTAGCGGGGAGTGGGGAGACCCAGTACTTC. Translated: CASRAGLAGSGETQYF. The genes are TRBV7-7 and TRBJ2-5; 13 bases are a match to TRBD2. The CDR3 totals 16 residues. V dropped 8 bases and J dropped 5; count of bases not matched to a gene: 11. Germline CDR1 and CDR2: SSHAT and FNYEAQ (reference sequence).

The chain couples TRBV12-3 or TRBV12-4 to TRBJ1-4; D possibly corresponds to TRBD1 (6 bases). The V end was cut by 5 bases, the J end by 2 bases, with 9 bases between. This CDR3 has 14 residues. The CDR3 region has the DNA TGTGCCAGCAGTACAGACAGGACTAATGAAAAACTGTTTTTT. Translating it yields CASSTDRTNEKLFF.

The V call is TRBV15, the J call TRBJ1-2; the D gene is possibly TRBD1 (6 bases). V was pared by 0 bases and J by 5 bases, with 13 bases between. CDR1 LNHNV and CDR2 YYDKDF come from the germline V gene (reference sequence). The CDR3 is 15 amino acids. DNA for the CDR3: TGTGCCACCAGCAGAGATCTGGGGGGGGCTTATGGCTACACCTTC. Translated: CATSRDLGGAYGYTF.

The CDR3 region is CASSYPMGLAGRLNEQFF. CDR3 nucleotide sequence: TGTGCCAGCAGTTACCCTATGGGGCTAGCGGGGAGGCTCAATGAGCAGTTCTTC. The V gene is TRBV6-6, the J gene TRBJ2-1, with TRBD2 matching over 9 bases. CDR1 MNHNY and CDR2 SVGAGI come from the germline V gene (reference sequence). The CDR3 runs 18 residues. The V and J ends lost 2 bases and 6 bases, in that order; junction bases with no gene match: 14.